The rows below give T cell receptor beta chains drawn from one sample of a study of regulatory T cells in long-lasting Graves disease. Each CDR3 protein is one row after TCRdb ran MiXCR on the multiplex PCR reads. Among around 480,000 distinct CDR3 sequences, about 16% were seen once, and the ten largest hold around 25%. These sequences were also reported in another study, on T cells in Graves' hyperthyroidism and ophthalmopathy.

Sample: peripheral blood mononuclear cells (PBMCs), taken at new diagnosis, from a patient treated with antithyroid drugs. The receptors derive from a woman aged 35-65 years with Graves disease. Both conserved end residues are part of each CDR3. Fields, in order: J gene, V gene, D gene, clone size, CDR3 protein, CDR3 DNA. The D gene is left open where the match is weak. Expanded clones get a size class; other rows say once, few or many, or leave the size out.

TRBJ1-1	TRBV20-1	-	-	CSPSSTFQGFLTEAFF	TGCAGTCCGAGCAGCACCTTTCAGGGGTTCCTCACTGAAGCTTTCTTT
TRBJ2-7	TRBV14	-	few	CASSPSRDPLYEQYF	TGTGCCAGCAGCCCCAGCCGGGACCCACTCTACGAGCAGTACTTC
TRBJ2-1	TRBV2	-	many	CASSDIRRSEQFF	TGTGCCAGCAGTGACATACGGCGGTCTGAGCAGTTCTTC
TRBJ2-1	TRBV24-1	-	-	CAISDTDRGASYNEQFF	TGTGCCATCAGTGACACCGACCGGGGGGCCTCCTACAATGAGCAGTTCTTC
TRBJ2-5	TRBV18	-	once	CASSPQGGGTQYF	TGTGCCAGCTCACCACAGGGAGGAGGGACCCAGTACTTC
TRBJ2-1	TRBV3-1	-	many	CASSQRGAFNEQFF	TGTGCCAGCAGCCAAAGGGGCGCGTTCAATGAGCAGTTCTTC
TRBJ2-2	TRBV5-1	TRBD1	many	CASNDREYGELFF	TGCGCCAGCAACGACAGGGAGTACGGGGAGCTGTTTTTT
TRBJ1-4	TRBV6-4	-	few	CASSANGLSGEKLFF	TGTGCCAGCAGTGCAAACGGGCTGAGTGGGGAAAAACTGTTTTTT
TRBJ2-1	TRBV5-1	-	many	CASSLPLGGENEQFF	TGCGCCAGCTCACTCCCCCTGGGGGGCGAAAATGAGCAGTTCTTC
TRBJ2-5	TRBV11-2	-	many	CASSLDDQETQYF	TGTGCCAGCAGCTTGGACGACCAAGAGACCCAGTACTTC
TRBJ2-4	TRBV28	-	few	CASSLRRGAGIQYF	TGTGCCAGCAGTTTACGGAGGGGCGCGGGCATTCAGTACTTC
TRBJ2-3	TRBV6-1	TRBD2	many	CASSPEGLAGDHTDTQYF	TGTGCCAGCAGTCCGGAAGGACTAGCGGGGGACCACACAGATACGCAGTATTTT
TRBJ1-1	TRBV6-1	TRBD1	many	CASRTQGVGTEAFF	TGTGCCAGCAGAACTCAGGGGGTCGGGACTGAAGCTTTCTTT
TRBJ2-1	TRBV7-9	TRBD1	many	CASSLVTGIPNEQFF	TGTGCCAGCAGCTTAGTGACAGGGATCCCGAATGAGCAGTTCTTC
TRBJ2-7	TRBV5-1	TRBD1	many	CASSLVTGEYYEQYF	TGCGCCAGCAGCTTGGTAACAGGGGAATATTACGAGCAGTACTTC
TRBJ2-3	TRBV9	-	-	CASSMDSTDTQYF	TGTGCCAGCAGCATGGACAGTACAGATACGCAGTATTTT
TRBJ2-7	TRBV5-1	TRBD1	-	CASSAPGQENYEQYF	TGCGCCAGCAGCGCCCCGGGACAGGAGAACTACGAGCAGTACTTC
TRBJ2-3	TRBV19	-	many	CASSIDPGLGDTQYF	TGTGCCAGTAGTATAGACCCGGGTTTAGGAGATACGCAGTATTTT
TRBJ2-1	TRBV6-1	TRBD1	many	CASSTPGTGINEQFF	TGTGCCAGCAGTACACCCGGGACAGGCATCAATGAGCAGTTCTTC
TRBJ1-5	TRBV20-1	-	-	CSAPSAGRKVGNQPQHF	TGCAGTGCCCCCTCGGCAGGGCGGAAGGTCGGCAATCAGCCCCAGCATTTT
TRBJ1-6	TRBV18	-	-	CASSQGVAYNSPLHF	TGTGCCAGCTCACAAGGGGTGGCCTATAATTCACCCCTCCACTTT
TRBJ2-6	TRBV7-3	TRBD2	few	CASSLSPPLAGGLSSGANVLTF	TGTGCCAGCAGCTTATCCCCTCCCTTAGCGGGGGGCCTCTCCTCTGGGGCCAACGTCCTGACTTTC
TRBJ1-6	TRBV20-1	-	few	CSARARSGENSPLHF	TGCAGTGCTAGGGCACGATCAGGCGAAAATTCACCCCTCCACTTT
TRBJ1-3	TRBV6-1	TRBD1	many	CASLDRGRSGNTIYF	TGTGCCAGCCTAGACAGGGGAAGGTCTGGAAACACCATATATTTT
TRBJ2-6	TRBV19	TRBD1	-	CASSPGQGNGANVLTF	TGTGCCAGTAGTCCGGGACAGGGTAACGGGGCCAACGTCCTGACTTTC
TRBJ1-6	TRBV18	TRBD1	-	CASSTGTAHNSPLHF	TGTGCCAGCTCAACCGGGACAGCGCATAATTCACCCCTCCACTTT
TRBJ1-1	TRBV11-2	-	many	CASSFPWGATEAFF	TGTGCCAGCAGCTTCCCTTGGGGGGCCACTGAAGCTTTCTTT
TRBJ1-2	TRBV20-1	TRBD1	many	CSARGQGNDYGYTF	TGCAGTGCTAGGGGACAGGGCAACGACTATGGCTACACCTTC
TRBJ1-5	TRBV20-1	-	-	CSAGGGGGPEHF	TGCAGTGCTGGGGGTGGGGGCGGCCCCGAGCATTTT
TRBJ2-1	TRBV6-4	-	-	CASSDSTHPGEQFF	TGTGCCAGCAGTGACTCTACACACCCGGGGGAGCAGTTCTTC
TRBJ1-1	TRBV2	-	few	CASSQQGRGTEAFF	TGTGCCAGCAGCCAACAGGGTAGAGGCACTGAAGCTTTCTTC
TRBJ2-1	TRBV4-1	-	-	CASSQAYAGRYEQFF	TGCGCCAGCAGCCAAGCTTATGCAGGGAGGTATGAGCAGTTCTTC
TRBJ1-1	TRBV30	-	many	CACVGTGNEAFF	TGTGCCTGTGTCGGGACCGGGAATGAAGCTTTCTTT
TRBJ1-2	TRBV2	-	many	CASTLFRVEGYTF	TGTGCCAGCACTTTATTCAGGGTTGAGGGCTACACCTTC
TRBJ1-1	TRBV7-9	-	many	CASSRTWNTEAFF	TGTGCCAGCAGTCGCACATGGAACACTGAAGCTTTCTTT
TRBJ1-1	TRBV15	TRBD1	-	CATSGRQGLNTEAFF	TGTGCCACCAGCGGTAGACAGGGCCTGAACACTGAAGCTTTCTTT
TRBJ2-2	TRBV7-7	TRBD2	many	CASSLAGHTGELFF	TGTGCTAGCAGCTTAGCGGGCCACACCGGGGAGCTGTTTTTT
TRBJ1-2	TRBV7-8	TRBD1	many	CASSLARTGNYGYTF	TGTGCCAGCAGCTTAGCAAGGACAGGAAACTATGGCTACACCTTC
TRBJ2-7	TRBV6-1	-	few	CASSETGVGDEQYF	TGTGCCAGCAGTGAGACCGGGGTAGGTGACGAGCAGTACTTC
TRBJ1-1	TRBV27	TRBD1	many	CASSLGTGGRTEAFF	TGTGCCAGCAGTTTAGGGACAGGGGGTCGGACTGAAGCTTTCTTT
TRBJ2-3	TRBV29-1	-	-	CSIGLTTDTQYF	TGCAGCATAGGACTTACCACAGATACGCAGTATTTT
TRBJ2-7	TRBV7-9	-	few	CASTPPDLPYEQYF	TGTGCCAGCACCCCCCCGGACCTGCCCTACGAGCAGTACTTC
TRBJ1-3	TRBV19	TRBD1	few	CATSDRGSGNTIYF	TGTGCCACTTCAGACAGGGGCTCTGGAAACACCATATATTTT
TRBJ2-7	TRBV18	-	many	CASSPLLGPSYF	TGTGCCAGCTCACCCCTCTTAGGACCTTCCTACTTC
TRBJ2-7	TRBV28	-	many	CASSQVAGATYEQYF	TGTGCCAGCAGCCAAGTGGCAGGGGCAACCTACGAGCAGTACTTC
TRBJ1-1	TRBV11-2	-	-	CASRNLWRGNTEAFF	TGTGCCAGCAGGAACCTATGGCGCGGAAACACTGAAGCTTTCTTT